A single sample is the source of the 22 T cell receptor beta chains below, sequenced in a study of beta chain features in type 1 diabetes (dated by TCRdb to 2017 to 2018). The library was made by the immunoSEQ multiplex PCR assay. The entire amount of isolated RNA was reverse transcribed using the High Capacity cDNA Reverse Transcription Kit, so the sequenced TCRB transcripts were expressed ones. Not all clones reach the TCRdb copy of this immuneACCESS table, which keeps in-frame sequences only. Checked studies attribute under half of the gap to unresolved V genes and leave the rest unexplained. This sample holds a few hundred thousand clones; around 13% were observed only once. About 0.034% of the sample rests with the top ten. The sample comprised naive CD4+ T cells from blood. The cell subset or site label, read with the paper, signifies: true naive CD4+ T cells. These receptors were obtained from a man aged 30 to 45 in good health.

This clone was observed a few times. The chain employs TRBV21-1 and TRBJ1-5. TRBV21-1 is reported as a pseudogene. The CDR3 extends over 10 amino acids. CDR3 loop: CASENQPQHF. CDR3 DNA: TGTGCCAGCGAAAATCAGCCCCAGCATTTT.

The V call is TRBV13, the J call TRBJ2-7; D gene uncertain. CDR3 length: 14 amino acids. Trimming removed 0 bases from V and 1 base from J, with 7 bases in between. The V gene's germline CDR1 is PRHDT and CDR2 FYEKMQ (reference sequence). The CDR3 here is CASSLGGPSYEQYF. CDR3 nucleotide sequence: TGTGCCAGCAGCTTAGGCGGTCCATCCTACGAGCAGTACTTC.

The table lists this clone with a few counts. This chain joins TRBV9 and TRBJ1-2, with D possibly being TRBD1 (5 bases). The germline V gene has CDR1 SGDLS and CDR2 YYNGEE. The CDR3 has 13 amino acids. Trimming pared 4 bases from V and 5 bases from J, leaving 12 bases between. The chain's CDR3 is CASSPRAGYGYTF. In nucleotides, the CDR3 is TGTGCCAGCAGCCCAAGGGCAGGGTATGGCTACACCTTC. The full variable domain, completed using reference TRBV9 and TRBJ1-2, is DSGVTQTPKHLITATGQRVTLRCSPRSGDLSVYWYQQSLDQGLQFLIQYYNGEERAKGNILERFSAQQFPDLHSELNLSSLELGDSALYFCASSPRAGYGYTFGSGTRLTVV.

This clone has a handful of counts. The chain links TRBV7-9 to TRBJ1-2, with a tentative D call TRBD1 (6 bases). The CDR3 has 14 amino acids. V was cut by 3 bases and J by 1 base, with 9 bases left in between. The germline CDR1 and CDR2 sequences are SEHNR and FQNEAQ (reference sequence). This CDR3 reads CASSLAGDNYGYTF. The CDR3 DNA reads TGTGCCAGCAGCTTGGCAGGGGATAACTATGGCTACACCTTC.

The CDR3 protein is CASSLVGHSTGETQYF. The CDR3 DNA reads as TGTGCCAGCAGCTTAGTGGGGCACAGTACCGGGGAGACCCAGTACTTC. V and J are TRBV7-8 and TRBJ2-5; maybe TRBD1 (5 bases). The germline gives CDR1 SGHVS, CDR2 FQNEAQ. The CDR3 length is 16 residues. V was shortened by 1 base and J by 5 bases, with 17 bases between the two germline ends.

This clone appeared a few times. Other DNA sequences in the sample encode the same CDR3. This chain links TRBV7-9 with TRBJ2-5; D unresolved. This CDR3 spans 11 amino acids. The V end was cut by 4 bases, the J end by 5 bases, with 5 bases between. Germline V gene sequence: CDR1 SEHNR, CDR2 FQNEAQ (reference sequence). The CDR3 spells CASSSRETQYF. Here the CDR3 DNA reads TGTGCCAGCAGCTCGAGGGAGACCCAGTACTTC.

This clone has only a few counts. V usage is TRBV13 and J usage is TRBJ2-4; either TRBD1 or TRBD2 may fit D (5 bases each). The length of the CDR3 is 13 residues. V lost 5 bases, J lost 4 bases, and 9 bases lay in between. Looked up from germline, CDR1 is PRHDT and CDR2 is FYEKMQ (reference sequence). CDR3 DNA: TGTGCCAGCAGCGTGGGGGTAAAAAACATTCAGTACTTC. Protein product: CASSVGVKNIQYF.

The chain employs TRBV19 and TRBJ1-1; D possibly corresponds to TRBD1 (5 bases). The germline V gene encodes CDR1 LNHDA and CDR2 SQIVND (reference sequence). Trimming took 1 base from V and 1 from J, leaving 7 bases between them. The CDR3 runs 14 residues. The CDR3 region has the DNA TGTGCCAGTAGTATAGGGACACGGAACACTGAAGCTTTCTTT. It yields the protein CASSIGTRNTEAFF. Full variable domain (outside the CDR3, taken from reference TRBV19 and TRBJ1-1): DGGITQSPKYLFRKEGQNVTLSCEQNLNHDAMYWYRQDPGQGLRLIYYSQIVNDFQKGDIAEGYSVSREKKESFPLTVTSAQKNPTAFYLCASSIGTRNTEAFFGQGTRLTVV.

As regards this clone: Other DNA sequences in this sample translate to the same CDR3. This chain connects TRBV7-9 to TRBJ2-3, with D unresolved. This CDR3 has 12 amino acids. CDR1 is SEHNR and CDR2 is FQNEAQ in the germline V gene (reference sequence). Trimming took off 1 base at V and 5 bases at J, with 4 bases between the two ends. In DNA, the CDR3 is TGTGCCAGCAGCTTAGTCGGAGATACGCAGTATTTT. Protein: CASSLVGDTQYF.

The V call is TRBV7-2, the J call TRBJ2-6, with D uncertain. Trimming shortened V by 6 bases and J by 0 bases, and 15 bases separated the two germline ends. Germline V gene data show CDR1 as SGHTA and CDR2 as FQGNSA. The CDR3 covers 17 residues. The DNA of the CDR3 is TGTGCCAGCAGTCCCGCCGGGCCAAACTCTGGGGCCAACGTCCTGACTTTC. The encoded protein is CASSPAGPNSGANVLTF.

This clone was detected a few times. This chain uses TRBV14 with TRBJ2-5; D gene uncertain. Germline CDR1 reads SGHDN; CDR2 reads FVKESK. CDR3 length: 15 amino acids. The ends were cut back, 0 bases at V and 5 bases at J, with 13 bases in the middle. The CDR3 nucleotides are TGTGCCAGCAGCCAAGAGATCCGCCTGGGGGAGACCCAGTACTTC. Translation: CASSQEIRLGETQYF.

J is TRBJ2-1 and V is TRBV7-2; 9 bases are a match to TRBD2. This CDR3 contains 13 residues. Germline loops: CDR1 SGHTA, CDR2 FQGNSA. Trimming cost V 3 bases and J 15 bases; bases outside gene matches: 9. CDR3 sequence (DNA): TGTGCCAGCAGCTTGGTGGATAGCGGGAGACTGTTCTTC. Translated: CASSLVDSGRLFF.

In regard to this clone: Other DNA sequences in the same sample also yield this CDR3. V usage is TRBV9 and J usage is TRBJ2-3; possibly TRBD2 for D (5 bases). The length of the CDR3 is 13 residues. The V gene lost 0 bases and the J gene lost 3 bases, with 5 bases spanning the gap. Per germline, CDR1 SGDLS and CDR2 YYNGEE. Here the CDR3 DNA reads TGTGCCAGCAGCGTAGGAGGGACAGATACGCAGTATTTT. The encoded protein is CASSVGGTDTQYF.

Here the CDR3 DNA reads TGTGCCAGCAGTTTACGCGTCGGGGGGTACGAGCAGTACGTC. Its translation is CASSLRVGGYEQYV. The chain is built from TRBV27 and TRBJ2-7, with TRBD2 identical over 7 bases. V lost 2 bases, J lost 4 bases, and 5 bases stayed unmatched. Germline V lookup: CDR1 MNHEY, CDR2 SMNVEV (reference sequence). CDR3 length: 14 amino acids.

The rearrangement uses TRBV15 and TRBJ1-1; tentative D call: TRBD1 (5 bases). This CDR3 has 13 amino acids. The V end was cut by 0 bases, the J end by 11 bases, with 13 bases between. Germline V lookup: CDR1 LNHNV, CDR2 YYDKDF (reference sequence). DNA of the CDR3: TGTGCCACCAGCAGAGATTATGTCTGGGGGGCTTTCTTT. Translated, it gives CATSRDYVWGAFF.

The chain carries TRBV7-2 and TRBJ2-3, with unresolved D. Trimming shortened V by 1 base and J by 4 bases, and 3 bases separated the two germline ends. The CDR3 is made up of 12 amino acids. The germline V gene encodes CDR1 SGHTA and CDR2 FQGNSA. This CDR3 reads CASSLGPDTQYF. In nucleotides, the CDR3 is TGTGCCAGCAGCTTAGGGCCAGATACGCAGTATTTT.

This clone was detected ten times or more. This chain joins TRBV28 and TRBJ2-1, with a tentative D call TRBD2 (6 bases). Trimming removed 5 bases from V and 7 bases from J, with 9 bases in between. The CDR3 consists of 12 residues. Germline CDR1 is MDHEN and CDR2 is SYDVKM. The CDR3 DNA reads TGTGCCAGCAGTCCCGGGAGTAATGAGCAGTTCTTC. Translation gives CASSPGSNEQFF.

In its sample, this clone was seen a few times. The chain joins TRBV9 to TRBJ2-1, with 7 bases aligning to TRBD2. The CDR3 runs 16 residues. Per germline, CDR1 SGDLS and CDR2 YYNGEE. V lost 3 bases to trimming and J lost 5 bases; unmatched junction nucleotides: 11. The CDR3 protein is CASSAIDGGGDNEQFF. The DNA of the CDR3 is TGTGCCAGCAGCGCAATAGACGGCGGGGGAGACAATGAGCAGTTCTTC.

This clone occurred a few times. The chain employs TRBV7-2 and TRBJ2-7, with unresolved D. The CDR3 is 14 amino acids. Germline lookup yields CDR1 SGHTA and CDR2 FQGNSA. V was clipped by 1 base and J by 1 base, with 8 bases between them. CDR3 loop: CASSLEGISYEQYV. Here the CDR3 DNA reads TGTGCCAGCAGCTTAGAGGGTATATCCTACGAGCAGTACGTC.

This clone was counted only a few times. The V call is TRBV5-6, the J call TRBJ1-6; D is uncertain. This CDR3 region has 12 residues. Trimming removed 4 bases from V and 12 bases from J, with 11 bases in between. CDR1 and CDR2 from the germline V gene are SGHDT and YYEEEE. In DNA form, the CDR3 reads TGTGCCAGCAGCAGAGCAGGATTACCCCTCCACTTT. Protein sequence: CASSRAGLPLHF.

The rearrangement uses TRBV7-9 and TRBJ2-3; TRBD1 matches 9 bases. The CDR3 loop spans 15 amino acids. Germline V gives CDR1 SEHNR, CDR2 FQNEAQ (reference sequence). After removal of 1 base from V and 4 bases from J, the junction contained 3 bases not matched to a gene. CDR3 in amino acids: CASSLGDRVPDTQYF. The CDR3 DNA is TGTGCCAGCAGCTTAGGGGACAGGGTCCCAGATACGCAGTATTTT.

In this sample, this clone turned up many times. V is TRBV29-1 and J is TRBJ2-1; 14 bases agree with TRBD2. Germline assignment: CDR1 SQVTM and CDR2 ANQGSEA. V was pared by 5 bases and J by 8 bases, with 5 bases of the junction left unmatched. CDR3 length: 14 amino acids. The chain's CDR3 is CSVKTSGRVHEQFF. The CDR3 bases are TGCAGCGTTAAGACTAGCGGGAGGGTACATGAGCAGTTCTTC.